This is a list of T cell receptor beta chains from one sample in a study of blood T cell repertoires in COVID-19. TCRdb's copy holds only in-frame clones and misses some; the assay was immunoSEQ multiplex PCR. The table has around 87,000 clones, 90% seen once. What was sequenced was peripheral blood. These receptors were taken from a human donor with active COVID-19. The donor label of this sample is uncertain. The CDR3 runs from the conserved cysteine through the conserved F or W. D genes are given only for firm matches. Not every row has a clone size; where given, it reads once, few, many or a size class.

CDR3 protein | CDR3 DNA | D gene | clone size | J gene | V gene
CASSESPVNNEQFF | TGTGCCAGCAGTGAATCCCCTGTAAACAATGAGCAGTTCTTC | NA | NA | TRBJ2-1 | TRBV6-1
CAWSDNSYEQYF | TGTGCCTGGAGTGACAACTCCTACGAGCAGTACTTC | NA | few | TRBJ2-7 | TRBV30
CASSPDSHSTDTQYF | TGTGCCAGCTCTCCGGACAGCCACAGCACAGATACGCAGTATTTT | NA | NA | TRBJ2-3 | TRBV18
CASSQGAGGQTEAFF | TGTGCCAGCTCACAGGGAGCAGGGGGCCAGACTGAAGCTTTCTTT | TRBD1 | NA | TRBJ1-1 | TRBV18
CASRAGTGKEKLFF | TGTGCCAGTAGGGCCGGGACAGGGAAGGAAAAACTGTTTTTT | TRBD1 | once | TRBJ1-4 | TRBV19
CASSPPVLSSYNEQFF | TGTGCCAGCTCACCACCGGTCCTCAGCTCCTACAATGAGCAGTTCTTC | NA | NA | TRBJ2-1 | TRBV18
CARPGSSYEQYF | TGTGCTAGGCCGGGGAGCTCCTACGAGCAGTACTTC | NA | few | TRBJ2-7 | TRBV12-5
CASSSPRTAHYEQYF | TGTGCCAGCAGTTCCCCGAGGACAGCACACTACGAGCAGTACTTC | NA | once | TRBJ2-7 | TRBV6-2/TRBV6-3
CASSLGSSYEQYF | TGTGCCAGCAGTTTAGGCAGCTCCTACGAGCAGTACTTC | NA | NA | TRBJ2-7 | TRBV12-3/TRBV12-4
CASSPSTGNYGYTF | TGTGCCAGTAGTCCTAGCACAGGGAACTATGGCTACACCTTC | NA | NA | TRBJ1-2 | TRBV19
CASSPSPGTEAFF | TGTGCCAGCAGCCCGAGTCCAGGGACTGAAGCTTTCTTT | NA | NA | TRBJ1-1 | TRBV7-2
CASRPGTSYEQYF | TGTGCCAGCAGACCCGGGACTAGCTACGAGCAGTACTTC | TRBD2 | NA | TRBJ2-7 | TRBV6-5
CASSFIHRGRYYGYTF | TGTGCCAGCAGCTTCATCCACAGGGGGCGTTACTATGGCTACACCTTC | TRBD1 | NA | TRBJ1-2 | TRBV7-2
CASSSSSGWARNEQFF | TGTGCCAGTAGTAGCTCTAGCGGGTGGGCTCGCAATGAGCAGTTCTTC | TRBD2 | NA | TRBJ2-1 | TRBV19
CASSHRVPGNTIYF | TGCGCCAGCAGCCACAGGGTACCTGGAAACACCATATATTTT | NA | NA | TRBJ1-3 | TRBV4-1
CASSRSSLTNTGELFF | TGTGCCAGCAGCCGAAGTAGTCTAACGAACACCGGGGAGCTGTTTTTT | NA | NA | TRBJ2-2 | TRBV7-3
CASSKTGTRIGTDTQYF | TGTGCCAGCAGCAAAACCGGGACTAGAATTGGCACAGATACGCAGTATTTT | TRBD2 | NA | TRBJ2-3 | TRBV5-6
CASSGANEKLFF | TGTGCCAGCAGCGGGGCTAATGAAAAACTGTTTTTT | NA | NA | TRBJ1-4 | TRBV6-6
CASSLDNLNTEAFF | TGTGCCAGCAGTTTGGACAACTTGAACACTGAAGCTTTCTTT | NA | NA | TRBJ1-1 | TRBV6-5
CASSSEGVAGGSYEQYF | TGTGCCAGCAGCTCCGAGGGGGTAGCGGGGGGCTCCTACGAGCAGTACTTC | TRBD2 | NA | TRBJ2-7 | TRBV9
CASSFVRQGGQFF | TGTGCCAGCAGTTTCGTCAGACAGGGGGGGCAGTTCTTC | TRBD1 | NA | TRBJ2-1 | TRBV27
CASSYRGRGHTGELFF | TGTGCCAGCAGTTACCGGGGTAGGGGGCACACCGGGGAGCTGTTTTTT | TRBD1 | NA | TRBJ2-2 | TRBV6-2/TRBV6-3
CASSEARVSDGYTF | TGTGCCAGCAGTGAAGCCCGGGTTTCGGATGGCTACACCTTC | NA | few | TRBJ1-2 | TRBV2
CASSLVLSPSNQPQHF | TGTGCCAGCAGCTTAGTTCTGAGTCCCAGCAATCAGCCCCAGCATTTT | NA | NA | TRBJ1-5 | TRBV7-8
CASSQTRGLGYTF | TGTGCCAGCAGTCAAACCAGGGGTCTTGGCTACACCTTC | NA | NA | TRBJ1-2 | TRBV12-3/TRBV12-4
CASSRGDSNTEAFF | TGTGCCAGCAGCCGCGGGGACAGCAACACTGAAGCTTTCTTT | TRBD1 | NA | TRBJ1-1 | TRBV4-2
CASSYKGISTDTQYF | TGTGCCAGCAGTTACAAGGGGATAAGCACAGATACGCAGTATTTT | NA | NA | TRBJ2-3 | TRBV6-5
CASSLTRSYEQYF | TGTGCCAGCAGTCTGACAAGGTCCTACGAGCAGTACTTC | NA | NA | TRBJ2-7 | TRBV2
CASSRGQINNSPLHF | TGTGCCAGCAGCAGGGGACAGATAAATAATTCACCCCTCCACTTT | TRBD1 | NA | TRBJ1-6 | TRBV5-8
CASSLGQGGRTEAFF | TGTGCCAGCAGCTTAGGGCAGGGGGGACGCACTGAAGCTTTCTTT | TRBD1 | NA | TRBJ1-1 | TRBV7-2
CASATQGSQETQYF | TGTGCCAGCGCGACACAGGGTAGTCAAGAGACCCAGTACTTC | NA | NA | TRBJ2-5 | TRBV19
CASNPGRYDSPLHF | TGTGCCAGCAACCCAGGGCGTTACGATTCACCCCTCCACTTT | NA | NA | TRBJ1-6 | TRBV6-5
CASSLVPGLAGGPHTGELFF | TGTGCCAGCAGCTTAGTACCTGGACTAGCGGGGGGGCCGCACACCGGGGAGCTGTTTTTT | TRBD2 | once | TRBJ2-2 | TRBV7-6
CASSSSIWEHQPQHF | TGTGCCAGCAGCTCGTCTATTTGGGAGCATCAGCCCCAGCATTTT | NA | NA | TRBJ1-5 | TRBV7-2
CASSQSPGGYNEQFF | TGTGCCAGCAGCCAAAGTCCGGGGGGCTACAATGAGCAGTTCTTC | TRBD2 | NA | TRBJ2-1 | TRBV9
CASSLDSYTQYF | TGTGCCAGCAGCCTCGACAGTTATACGCAGTATTTT | NA | NA | TRBJ2-3 | TRBV5-6
CASKGQGAETQYF | TGTGCCAGCAAGGGACAGGGGGCGGAGACCCAGTACTTC | TRBD1 | NA | TRBJ2-5 | TRBV6-5
CASSLAPGIEQYF | TGTGCCAGCAGCTTAGCCCCAGGAATCGAGCAGTACTTC | NA | NA | TRBJ2-7 | TRBV7-2
CASSKGQAISGANVLTF | TGTGCCAGCAGCAAGGGACAGGCCATCTCTGGGGCCAACGTCCTGACTTTC | TRBD1 | NA | TRBJ2-6 | TRBV11-3
CASSPRGRNEKLFF | TGTGCCAGCTCACCCAGGGGGCGTAATGAAAAACTGTTTTTT | TRBD1 | NA | TRBJ1-4 | TRBV18
CASAGANYGYTF | TGTGCCAGCGCAGGGGCTAACTATGGCTACACCTTC | NA | NA | TRBJ1-2 | TRBV6-6
CASSVAGWNEQFF | TGTGCCAGCAGCGTAGCGGGTTGGAATGAGCAGTTCTTC | NA | NA | TRBJ2-1 | TRBV9
CSANRVDEQFF | TGCAGTGCTAACAGGGTAGATGAGCAGTTCTTC | NA | NA | TRBJ2-1 | TRBV20-1
CASSFRGQGPTGELFF | TGTGCCAGCAGTTTTAGGGGACAGGGTCCCACCGGGGAGCTGTTTTTT | TRBD1 | NA | TRBJ2-2 | TRBV28
CASSLQGQEQFF | TGTGCCAGCAGTTTACAGGGACAAGAGCAGTTCTTC | NA | NA | TRBJ2-1 | TRBV27
CASSHGLAGNNEQFF | TGTGCCAGCAGCCACGGACTAGCGGGAAACAATGAGCAGTTCTTC | TRBD2 | NA | TRBJ2-1 | TRBV4-2
CASSPAENTGELFF | TGTGCCAGCTCTCCGGCGGAGAACACCGGGGAGCTGTTTTTT | NA | few | TRBJ2-2 | TRBV18
CASSNPGTGVTEAFF | TGTGCCAGCAGTAATCCGGGGACAGGGGTAACTGAAGCTTTCTTT | TRBD1 | NA | TRBJ1-1 | TRBV27
CASRRMPGATNTEAFF | TGTGCCAGTAGACGAATGCCAGGGGCTACGAACACTGAAGCTTTCTTT | NA | NA | TRBJ1-1 | TRBV19
CASSYRTGGDEQYF | TGTGCCAGCAGTTACAGGACAGGTGGGGACGAGCAGTACTTC | TRBD1 | NA | TRBJ2-7 | TRBV6-5
CASSPTTTGGRNSPLHF | TGTGCCAGCAGTCCGACGACGACAGGGGGACGTAATTCACCCCTCCACTTT | TRBD1 | NA | TRBJ1-6 | TRBV2
CASSQTQETTSGGAYNEQFF | TGTGCCAGCAGCCAAACCCAAGAGACAACTAGCGGGGGGGCCTACAATGAGCAGTTCTTC | TRBD2 | NA | TRBJ2-1 | TRBV14